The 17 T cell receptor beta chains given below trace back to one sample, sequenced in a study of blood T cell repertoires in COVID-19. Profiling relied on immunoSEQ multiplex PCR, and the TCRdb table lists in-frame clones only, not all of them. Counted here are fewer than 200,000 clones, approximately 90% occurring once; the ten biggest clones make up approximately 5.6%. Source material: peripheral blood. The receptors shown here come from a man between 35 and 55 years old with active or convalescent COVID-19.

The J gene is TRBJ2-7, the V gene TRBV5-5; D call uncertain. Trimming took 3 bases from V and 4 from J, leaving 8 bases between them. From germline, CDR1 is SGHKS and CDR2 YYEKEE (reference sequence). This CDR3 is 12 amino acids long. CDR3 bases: TGTGCCAGCAGCTCACAACTATACGAGCAGTACTTC. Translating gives CASSSQLYEQYF.

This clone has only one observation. CDR3 sequence (DNA): TGTGCCAGCAGTTTCAGCGCTAACTATGGCTACACCTTC. Encoded protein: CASSFSANYGYTF. The rearrangement joins TRBV12-3 or TRBV12-4 to TRBJ1-2, with no clear D. Trimming left V 3 bases short and J 0 bases short, with 5 bases between. The CDR3 loop spans 13 amino acids.

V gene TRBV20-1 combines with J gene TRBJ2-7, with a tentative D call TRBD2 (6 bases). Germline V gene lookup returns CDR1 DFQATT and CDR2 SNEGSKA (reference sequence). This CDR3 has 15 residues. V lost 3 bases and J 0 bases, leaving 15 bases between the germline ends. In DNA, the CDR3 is TGCAGTGCTAGTGGGACTTCTTCTCCCTCCTACGAGCAGTACTTC. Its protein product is CSASGTSSPSYEQYF.

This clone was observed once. The CDR3, as DNA: TGTGCCAGCAGAAGGACAGGCACTGAAGCTTTCTTT. Translated: CASRRTGTEAFF. The chain combines TRBV6-5 with TRBJ1-1, with 7 bases matching TRBD1. Germline values: CDR1 MNHEY, CDR2 SVGAGI. The CDR3 loop spans 12 amino acids. V lost 6 bases, J lost 4 bases, and 2 bases stayed unmatched.

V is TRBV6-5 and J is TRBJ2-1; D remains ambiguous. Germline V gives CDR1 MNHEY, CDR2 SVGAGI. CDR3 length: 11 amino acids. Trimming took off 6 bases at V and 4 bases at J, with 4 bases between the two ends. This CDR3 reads CASRRYNEQFF. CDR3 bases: TGTGCCAGCAGGAGATACAATGAGCAGTTCTTC.

The CDR3 sequence is CAISESPAGTYGYTF. DNA of the CDR3: TGTGCCATCAGTGAGTCTCCTGCGGGAACCTATGGCTACACCTTC. J is TRBJ1-2 and V is TRBV10-3; D remains ambiguous. CDR1 ENHRY and CDR2 SYGVKD come from the germline V gene. The CDR3 runs 15 residues. The V end lost 0 bases, the J end lost 4 bases, and 12 bases lay between the germline ends.

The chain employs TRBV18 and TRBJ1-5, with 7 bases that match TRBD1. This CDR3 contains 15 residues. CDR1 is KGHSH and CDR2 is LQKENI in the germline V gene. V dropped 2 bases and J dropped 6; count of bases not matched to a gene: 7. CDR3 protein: CASSPGQGETQPQHF. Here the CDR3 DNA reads TGTGCCAGCTCACCAGGGCAGGGGGAGACTCAGCCCCAGCATTTT. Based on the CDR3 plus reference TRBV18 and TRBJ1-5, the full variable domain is NAGVMQNPRHLVRRRGQEARLRCSPMKGHSHVYWYRQLPEEGLKFMVYLQKENIIDESGMPKERFSAEFPKEGPSILRIQQVVRGDSAAYFCASSPGQGETQPQHFGDGTRLSIL.

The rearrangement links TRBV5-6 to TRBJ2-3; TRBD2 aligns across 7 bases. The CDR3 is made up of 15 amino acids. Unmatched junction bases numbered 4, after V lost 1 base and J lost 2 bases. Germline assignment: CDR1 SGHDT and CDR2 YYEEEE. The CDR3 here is CASSLTSDYTDTQYF. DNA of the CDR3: TGTGCCAGCAGCTTGACTAGCGACTACACAGATACGCAGTATTTT.

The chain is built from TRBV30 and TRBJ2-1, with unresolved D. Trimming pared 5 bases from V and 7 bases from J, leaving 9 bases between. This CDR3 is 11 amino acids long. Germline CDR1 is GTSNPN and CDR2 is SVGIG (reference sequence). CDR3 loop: CAWALENEQFF. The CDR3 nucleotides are TGTGCCTGGGCCCTTGAGAATGAGCAGTTCTTC.

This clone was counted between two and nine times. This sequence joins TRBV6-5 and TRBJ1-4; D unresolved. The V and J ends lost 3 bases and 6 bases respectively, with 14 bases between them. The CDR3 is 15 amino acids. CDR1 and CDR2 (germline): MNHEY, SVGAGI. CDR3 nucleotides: TGTGCCAGCAGTTATAATGGGCAGGATTATGAAAAACTGTTTTTT. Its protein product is CASSYNGQDYEKLFF.

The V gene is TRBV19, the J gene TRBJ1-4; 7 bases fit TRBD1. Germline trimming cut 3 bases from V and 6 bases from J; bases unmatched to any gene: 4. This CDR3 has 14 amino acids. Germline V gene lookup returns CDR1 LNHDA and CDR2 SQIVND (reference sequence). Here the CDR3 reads CASSIRQGDEKLFF. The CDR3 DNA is TGTGCCAGTAGTATTAGACAGGGAGATGAAAAACTGTTTTTT.

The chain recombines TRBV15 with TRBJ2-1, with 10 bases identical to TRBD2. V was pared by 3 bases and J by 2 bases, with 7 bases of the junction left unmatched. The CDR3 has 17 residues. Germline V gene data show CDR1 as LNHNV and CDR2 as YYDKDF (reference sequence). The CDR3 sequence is CATSRRTSGPPYNEQFF. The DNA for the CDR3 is TGTGCCACCAGCAGGCGGACTAGCGGCCCCCCCTACAATGAGCAGTTCTTC. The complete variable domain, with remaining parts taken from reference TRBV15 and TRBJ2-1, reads DAMVIQNPRYQVTQFGKPVTLSCSQTLNHNVMYWYQQKSSQAPKLLFHYYDKDFNNEADTPDNFQSRRPNTSFCFLDIRSPGLGDTAMYLCATSRRTSGPPYNEQFFGPGTRLTVL.

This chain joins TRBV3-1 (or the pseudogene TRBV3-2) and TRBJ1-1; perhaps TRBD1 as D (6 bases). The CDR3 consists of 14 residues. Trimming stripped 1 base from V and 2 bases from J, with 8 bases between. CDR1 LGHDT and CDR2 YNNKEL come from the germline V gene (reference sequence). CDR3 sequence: CASSQAGGNTEAFF. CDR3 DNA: TGTGCCAGCAGCCAAGCGGGGGGCAACACTGAAGCTTTCTTT.

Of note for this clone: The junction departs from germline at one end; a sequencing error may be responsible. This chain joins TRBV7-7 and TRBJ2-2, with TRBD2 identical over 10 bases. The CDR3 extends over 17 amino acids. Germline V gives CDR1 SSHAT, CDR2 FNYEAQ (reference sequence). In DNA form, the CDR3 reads TGTGCTAGCAGCTCGATAGCGGGAGGCGGGAGCACCGGGGAGCTGTTTTTT. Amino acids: CASSSIAGGGSTGELFF.

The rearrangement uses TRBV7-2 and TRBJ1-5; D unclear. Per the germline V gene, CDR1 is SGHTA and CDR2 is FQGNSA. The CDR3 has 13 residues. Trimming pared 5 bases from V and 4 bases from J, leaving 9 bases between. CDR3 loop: CASSPHENQPQHF. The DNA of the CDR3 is TGTGCCAGCAGCCCTCATGAGAATCAGCCCCAGCATTTT.

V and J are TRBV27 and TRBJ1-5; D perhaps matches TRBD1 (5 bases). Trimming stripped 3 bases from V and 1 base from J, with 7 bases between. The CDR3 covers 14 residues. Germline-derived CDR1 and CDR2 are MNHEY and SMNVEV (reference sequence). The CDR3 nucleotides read TGTGCCAGCAGTTTGGGGCAGAGCAATCAGCCCCAGCATTTT. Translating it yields CASSLGQSNQPQHF.

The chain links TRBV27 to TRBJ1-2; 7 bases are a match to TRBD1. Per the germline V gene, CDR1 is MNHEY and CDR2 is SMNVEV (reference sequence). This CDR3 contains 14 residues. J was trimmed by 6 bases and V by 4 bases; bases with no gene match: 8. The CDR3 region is CASSYREGTDGYTF. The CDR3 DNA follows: TGTGCCAGCAGTTATCGGGAGGGGACAGATGGCTACACCTTC.